The next 7 T cell receptor beta chains were all read from a single sample in a study of Graves' ophthalmopathy and Graves' hyperthyroidism. From RNA, the CDR3 regions of TCR beta chains were amplified and sequenced. The first round was an RT-PCR with HTBI primers, and the second round was a multiplex PCR. MiXCR, run by TCRdb on the multiplex PCR reads, gives a single entry per CDR3 protein. Seen here are some 370,000 distinct CDR3 sequences, about a sixth observed once, and the top ten hold 2.4%. The sequencing sample was made of peripheral blood. These receptors were collected from an adult woman with stable Graves' hyperthyroidism.

The genes are TRBV20-1 and TRBJ1-5, with TRBD1 as a possible D gene (6 bases). V lost 3 bases and J lost 2, with 20 bases in between. From germline, CDR1 is DFQATT and CDR2 SNEGSKA (reference sequence). The CDR3 is 17 residues long. The CDR3 nucleotides read TGCAGTGCTAGCAACAGCAGGGGTTTCGGAGGCAATCAGCCCCAGCATTTT. It codes for CSASNSRGFGGNQPQHF.

This clonotype was seen many times. This chain links TRBV6-4 with TRBJ2-2; a weak D match, TRBD2 (6 bases). Trimming shortened V by 6 bases and J by 2 bases, and 10 bases separated the two germline ends. CDR1 is MRHNA, CDR2 SNTAGT, per germline. The CDR3 consists of 14 residues. The DNA of the CDR3 is TGTGCCAGCAGGCGGGATGGAAACACCGGGGAGCTGTTTTTT. It specifies CASRRDGNTGELFF.

In this sample, this clonotype turned up many times. The V gene is TRBV7-8, the J gene TRBJ1-3, with D perhaps TRBD1 (6 bases). The V and J ends lost 5 bases and 4 bases respectively, with 15 bases between them. This CDR3 has 15 amino acids. CDR1 and CDR2 (germline): SGHVS, FQNEAQ. Here the CDR3 DNA reads TGTGCCAGCAGCCCGTTCACAGGGCTCGGAAACACCATATATTTT. Its protein product is CASSPFTGLGNTIYF.

This clonotype was seen at least ten times. The chain has TRBV15 and TRBJ1-4; the D gene is possibly TRBD1 (6 bases). Germline V gives CDR1 LNHNV, CDR2 YYDKDF (reference sequence). V was trimmed by 1 base and J by 7 bases, leaving 13 bases between them. The CDR3 runs to 15 residues. The CDR3 coding sequence is TGTGCCACCAGCAGAGGTGACAGGTTGACTGAAAAACTGTTTTTT. It is translated as CATSRGDRLTEKLFF.

There are many counts of this clonotype. The chain employs TRBV2 and TRBJ2-5, with TRBD1 as a possible D gene (5 bases). Trimming took off 6 bases at V and 7 bases at J, with 15 bases between the two ends. This CDR3 has 13 amino acids. The V gene's germline CDR1 is SNHLY and CDR2 FYNNEI. The CDR3 region has the DNA TGTGCCAGCAGCGTAGACAGTTCTGGGACCCAGTACTTC. Translating gives CASSVDSSGTQYF.

Many counts were recorded for this clonotype. This sequence joins TRBV6-2 or TRBV6-3 and TRBJ1-5; D is unclear. There are 14 residues in the CDR3. Per germline, CDR1 MNHEY and CDR2 SVGEGT. Trimming took 6 bases from V and 7 from J, leaving 16 bases between them. The CDR3 sequence: CASSPSGFGQPQHF. In DNA, the CDR3 is TGTGCCAGCAGCCCTTCGGGTTTTGGGCAGCCCCAGCATTTT.

This clonotype was counted at least ten times. V and J are TRBV20-1 and TRBJ1-5; D not certain. The CDR3 is made up of 13 amino acids. Germline V gene data show CDR1 as DFQATT and CDR2 as SNEGSKA (reference sequence). V was pared by 3 bases and J by 4 bases, with 10 bases between. The CDR3 region has the DNA TGCAGTGCTAGGTCTGGAATTAATCAGCCCCAGCATTTT. It encodes CSARSGINQPQHF.